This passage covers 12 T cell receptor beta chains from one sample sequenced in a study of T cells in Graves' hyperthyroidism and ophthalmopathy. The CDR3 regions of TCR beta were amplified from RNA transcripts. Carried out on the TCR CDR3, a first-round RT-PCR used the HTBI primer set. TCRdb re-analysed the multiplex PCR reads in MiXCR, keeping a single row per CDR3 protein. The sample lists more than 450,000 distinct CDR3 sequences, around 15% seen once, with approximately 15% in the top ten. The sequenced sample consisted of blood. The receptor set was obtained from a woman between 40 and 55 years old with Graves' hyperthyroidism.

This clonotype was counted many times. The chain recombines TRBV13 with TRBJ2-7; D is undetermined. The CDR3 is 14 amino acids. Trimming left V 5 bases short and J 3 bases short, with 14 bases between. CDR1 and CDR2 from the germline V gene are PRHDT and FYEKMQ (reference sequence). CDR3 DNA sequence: TGTGCCAGCAGCCTCCGAAACGGCGGCTACGAGCAGTACTTC. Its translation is CASSLRNGGYEQYF.

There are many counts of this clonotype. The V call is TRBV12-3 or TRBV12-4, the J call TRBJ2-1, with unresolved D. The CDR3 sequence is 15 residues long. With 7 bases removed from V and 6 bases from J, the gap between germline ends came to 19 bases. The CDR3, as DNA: TGTGCCAGCACCTCCTACCGTAACCCCGCCAATGAGCAGTTCTTC. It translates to CASTSYRNPANEQFF.

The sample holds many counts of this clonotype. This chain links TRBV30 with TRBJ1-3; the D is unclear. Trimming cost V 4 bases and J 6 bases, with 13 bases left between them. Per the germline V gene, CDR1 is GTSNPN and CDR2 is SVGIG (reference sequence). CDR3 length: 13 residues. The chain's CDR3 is CAWNEGAQNTIYF. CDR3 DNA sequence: TGTGCCTGGAATGAGGGCGCCCAAAACACCATATATTTT.

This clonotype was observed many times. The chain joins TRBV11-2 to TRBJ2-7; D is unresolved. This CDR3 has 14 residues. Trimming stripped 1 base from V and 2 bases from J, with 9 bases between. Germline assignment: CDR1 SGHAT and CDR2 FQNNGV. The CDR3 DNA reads TGTGCCAGCAGCTTAGGGCTAGGGACCTACGAGCAGTACTTC. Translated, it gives CASSLGLGTYEQYF.

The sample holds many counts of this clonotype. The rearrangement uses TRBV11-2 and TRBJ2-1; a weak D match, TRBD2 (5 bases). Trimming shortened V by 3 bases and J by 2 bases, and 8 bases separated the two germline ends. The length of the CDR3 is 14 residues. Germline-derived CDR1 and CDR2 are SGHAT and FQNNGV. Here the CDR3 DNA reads TGTGCCAGCAGCTTCTTGGGAGCCTACAATGAGCAGTTCTTC. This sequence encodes CASSFLGAYNEQFF.

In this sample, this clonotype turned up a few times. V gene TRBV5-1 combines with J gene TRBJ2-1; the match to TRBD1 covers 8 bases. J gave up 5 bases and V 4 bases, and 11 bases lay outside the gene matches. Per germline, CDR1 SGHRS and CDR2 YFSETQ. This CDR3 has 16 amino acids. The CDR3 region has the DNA TGCGCCAGCAGCACCCTCCCGGGACAGGTTCACAATGAGCAGTTCTTC. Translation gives CASSTLPGQVHNEQFF.

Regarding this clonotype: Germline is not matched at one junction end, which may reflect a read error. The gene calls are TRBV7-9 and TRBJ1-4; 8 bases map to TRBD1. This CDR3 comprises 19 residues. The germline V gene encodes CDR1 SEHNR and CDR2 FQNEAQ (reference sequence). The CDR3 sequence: CASSFGGTGRDPVNEKLFF. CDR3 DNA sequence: TGTGCCAGCAGCTTCGGCGGGACAGGAAGGGATCCCGTTAATGAAAAGCTGTTTTTT.

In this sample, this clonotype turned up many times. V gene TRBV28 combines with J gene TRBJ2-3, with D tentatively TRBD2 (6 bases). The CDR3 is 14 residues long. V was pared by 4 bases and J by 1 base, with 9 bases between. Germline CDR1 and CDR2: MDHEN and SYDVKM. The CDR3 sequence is CASSSDYRTDTQYF. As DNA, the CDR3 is TGTGCCAGCAGTTCGGACTACCGCACAGATACGCAGTATTTT.

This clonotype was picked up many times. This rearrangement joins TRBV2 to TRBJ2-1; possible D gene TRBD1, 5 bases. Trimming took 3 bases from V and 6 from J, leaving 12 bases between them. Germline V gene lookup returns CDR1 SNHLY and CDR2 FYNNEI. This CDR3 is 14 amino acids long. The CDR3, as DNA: TGTGCCAGCAGTGAGCAGGGTAGGCGCAATGAGCAGTTCTTC. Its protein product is CASSEQGRRNEQFF.

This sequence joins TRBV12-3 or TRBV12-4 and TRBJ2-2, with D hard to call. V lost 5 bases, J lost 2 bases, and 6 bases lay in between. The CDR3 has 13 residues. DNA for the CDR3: TGTGCCAGCAGTGACAAAAACACCGGGGAGCTGTTTTTT. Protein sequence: CASSDKNTGELFF.

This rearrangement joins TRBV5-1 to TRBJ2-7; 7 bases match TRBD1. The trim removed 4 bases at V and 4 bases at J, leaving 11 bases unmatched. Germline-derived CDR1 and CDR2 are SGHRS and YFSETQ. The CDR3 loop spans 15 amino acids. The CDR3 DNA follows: TGCGCCAGCAGCCCGACTGGACAGGCCTATTACGAGCAGTACTTC. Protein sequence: CASSPTGQAYYEQYF.

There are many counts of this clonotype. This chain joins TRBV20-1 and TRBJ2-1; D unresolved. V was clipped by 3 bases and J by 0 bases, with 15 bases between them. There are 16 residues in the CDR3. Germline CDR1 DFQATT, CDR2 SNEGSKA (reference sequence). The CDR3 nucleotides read TGCAGTGCTAGCCCCCGGGCTAGGCTCTCCTACAATGAGCAGTTCTTC. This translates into CSASPRARLSYNEQFF.